This is a list of T cell receptor delta chains from one sample in a study of DNA immune sequencing with unique molecular identifiers. TCRdb repeated clone calling on the multiplex PCR reads with CATT. This sample carries hundreds of delta-chain clones, approximately 27% of them seen once, and the ten largest clones take 45%. Sequencing input: gamma-delta T cells enriched from blood buffy coat, or unenriched PBMCs (not recorded which). The receptors were sampled from a human donor in good health. Both conserved end residues are part of each CDR3.

TRDJ3,TRDV1,CALGPPLPAPPSYLGAPSSWDTRQMFF
TRDJ1,TRDV1,CALGGGKGIPLPYTDKLIF
TRDJ3,TRDV2,CACDTTGGRSWDTRQMFF
TRDJ1,TRDV1,CALGEGSGTIKVLGTYTDKLIF
TRDJ1,TRAV38-2/DV8,CAYRTHLQFGVWGIQKLIF
TRDJ1,TRDV2,CACDTVSGGYDKLIF
TRDJ1,TRDV1,CALGGVPAFAVQTDKLIF
TRDJ1,TRDV3,CAFTSRPGWGPTDKLIF
TRDJ1,TRDV2,CACDTLTGGPYTDKLIF
TRDJ1,TRDV2,CACDKLGDPPYTDKLIF
TRDJ1,TRAV29/DV5,CAASASYGPTDKLIF
TRDJ1,TRDV2,CACEPLGGGYPTDKLIF
TRDJ1,TRDV1,CALYRVYGDTPYTDKLIF
TRDJ1,TRDV2,CACAQLGDRDDKLIF
TRDJ3,TRDV1,CALGECPTRGFSSWDTRQMFF
TRDJ1,TRDV2,CACDTLGGTGGQYTDKLIF
TRDJ3,TRDV2,CACDTVLGDTLSWDTRQMFF
TRDJ1,TRDV2,CACDTVRGYGNTDKLIF
TRDJ1,TRDV2,CACDILGDRTDKLIF
TRDJ3,TRDV2,CACEPYWGIRGSWDTRQMFF
TRDJ1,TRDV2,CACDPIGRYRADKLIF
TRDJ1,TRDV2,CACDTLLGDTRDTDKLIF
TRDJ1,TRDV2,CACDAISTGGFLTDKLIF
TRDJ1,TRDV3,CAFTCPPAGDTLITDKLIF
TRDJ1,TRDV2,CACDIVPPGTGPYTDKLIF
TRDJ1,TRDV2,CACDTVLVWGSQRESDKLIF
TRDJ1,TRDV1,CALGELRPNRSGRPADKLIF
TRDJ1,TRDV2,CACDRMGDTDKLIF
TRDJ1,TRDV2,CACDPLATGETADKLIF
TRDJ1,TRDV2,CACDTVLGDTDMRYTDKLIF
TRDJ1,TRDV1,CALGELGDWEGAYTDKLIF
TRDJ1,TRDV2,CACAALPTTPAGDTKSDKLIF
TRDJ1,TRDV2,CACDSLPYGDTTDKLIF
TRDJ1,TRDV3,CAFAPHPLGDTRTDKLIF
TRDJ1,TRDV1,CALGERAPNYLVLGDDTDKLIF
TRDJ1,TRDV1,CALGERVLRAGGYYDKLIF
TRDJ1,TRDV1,CALGILPPGARRRPSQQGHTDKLIF
TRDJ1,TRDV2,CACDTVSLGLGDKDLVGGNKLIF
TRDJ1,TRDV2,CACDTVGGYAGTDKLIF
TRDJ1,TRDV2,CACDTLLSHYTGSPYTDKLIF
TRDJ1,TRDV2,CACDLRTEPYEGSGGFGDKLIF
TRDJ1,TRDV2,CACDGVTGGPEGDKLIF
TRDJ1,TRDV2,CACATVGDFGLPLGDTRWYTDKLIF
TRDJ1,TRDV1,CALGERVDGGGKLIF
TRDJ1,TRDV1,CALGGCPLCLRGFSHKLIF
TRDJ1,TRDV1,CALGERKFPLGDDDKLIF
TRDJ2,TRDV1,CALGERQSTAQLFF
TRDJ1,TRDV2,CACDTLTGGHDTDKLIF
TRDJ1,TRDV2,CACDTILLGGGYDKLIF
TRDJ1,TRDV1,CALGDPPLHYNRVLRKLIF
TRDJ1,TRDV2,CACDTVATGGYGGYTDKLIF
TRDJ1,TRDV1,CALGEIGPTEYWGILGDKLIF
TRDJ1,TRDV1,CALGVPSWGTPTDKLIF
TRDJ3,TRDV2,CACDKVELGDVGPSSWDTRQMFF